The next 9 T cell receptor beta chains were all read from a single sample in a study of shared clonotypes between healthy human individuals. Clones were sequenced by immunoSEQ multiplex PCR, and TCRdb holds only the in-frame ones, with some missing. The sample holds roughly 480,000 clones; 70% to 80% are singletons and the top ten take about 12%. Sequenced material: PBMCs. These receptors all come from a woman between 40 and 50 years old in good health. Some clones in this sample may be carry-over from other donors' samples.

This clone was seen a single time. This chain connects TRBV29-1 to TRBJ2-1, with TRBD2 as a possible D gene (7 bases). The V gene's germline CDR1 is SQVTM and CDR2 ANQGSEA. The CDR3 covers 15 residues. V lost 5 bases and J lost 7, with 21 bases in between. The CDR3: CSVPQGYGRMNEQFF. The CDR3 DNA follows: TGCAGCGTTCCACAGGGCTACGGGAGGATGAATGAGCAGTTCTTC.

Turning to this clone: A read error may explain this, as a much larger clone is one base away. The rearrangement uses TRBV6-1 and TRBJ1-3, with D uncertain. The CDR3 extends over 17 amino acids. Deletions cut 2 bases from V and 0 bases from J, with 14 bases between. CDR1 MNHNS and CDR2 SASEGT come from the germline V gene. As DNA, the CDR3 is TGTGCCAGCAGTGAAACCTCTTTGGGCCACTCTGGAAACACCATATATTTT. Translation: CASSETSLGHSGNTIYF.

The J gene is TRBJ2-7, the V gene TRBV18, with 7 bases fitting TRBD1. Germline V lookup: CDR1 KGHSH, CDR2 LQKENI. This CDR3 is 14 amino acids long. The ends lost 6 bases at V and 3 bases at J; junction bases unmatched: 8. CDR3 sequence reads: CASSPGTAYYEQYF. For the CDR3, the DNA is TGTGCCAGCTCCCCCGGGACAGCTTACTACGAGCAGTACTTC.

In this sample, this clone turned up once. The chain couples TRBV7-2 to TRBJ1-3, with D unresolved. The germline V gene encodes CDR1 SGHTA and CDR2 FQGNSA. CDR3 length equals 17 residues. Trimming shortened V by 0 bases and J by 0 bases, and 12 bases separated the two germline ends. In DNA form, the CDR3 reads TGTGCCAGCAGCTTAGCTCCGGCGACTATCTCTGGAAACACCATATATTTT. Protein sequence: CASSLAPATISGNTIYF.

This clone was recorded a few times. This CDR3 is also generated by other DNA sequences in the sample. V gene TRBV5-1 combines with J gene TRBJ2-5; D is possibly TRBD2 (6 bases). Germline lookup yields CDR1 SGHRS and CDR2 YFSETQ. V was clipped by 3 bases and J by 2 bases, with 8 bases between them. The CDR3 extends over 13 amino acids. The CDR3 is CASSYAGQETQYF. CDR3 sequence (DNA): TGCGCCAGCAGCTATGCGGGGCAAGAGACCCAGTACTTC.

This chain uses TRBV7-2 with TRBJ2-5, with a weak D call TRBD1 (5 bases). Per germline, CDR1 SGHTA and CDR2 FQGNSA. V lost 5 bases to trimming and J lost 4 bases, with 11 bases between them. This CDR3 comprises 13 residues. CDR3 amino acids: CASSPRQLETQYF. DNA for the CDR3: TGTGCCAGCAGCCCACGACAGTTAGAGACCCAGTACTTC.

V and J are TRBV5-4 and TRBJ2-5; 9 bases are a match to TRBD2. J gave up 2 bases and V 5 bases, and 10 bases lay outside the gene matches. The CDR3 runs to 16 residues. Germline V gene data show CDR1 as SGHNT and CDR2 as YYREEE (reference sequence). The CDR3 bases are TGTGCCAGCAGAAAGATAGCGGGAGATACGCAAGAGACCCAGTACTTC. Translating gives CASRKIAGDTQETQYF.

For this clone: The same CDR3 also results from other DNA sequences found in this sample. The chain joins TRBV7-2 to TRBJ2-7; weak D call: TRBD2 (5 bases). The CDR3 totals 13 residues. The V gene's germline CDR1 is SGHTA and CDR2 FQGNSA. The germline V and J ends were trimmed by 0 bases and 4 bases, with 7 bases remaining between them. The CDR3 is CASSLAGAYEQYF. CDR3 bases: TGTGCCAGCAGCTTAGCGGGAGCATACGAGCAGTACTTC.

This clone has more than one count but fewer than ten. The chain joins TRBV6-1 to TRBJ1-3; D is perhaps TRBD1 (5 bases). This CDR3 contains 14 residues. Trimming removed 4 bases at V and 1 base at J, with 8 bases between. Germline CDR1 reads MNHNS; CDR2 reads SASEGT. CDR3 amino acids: CASSGGGSGNTIYF. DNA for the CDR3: TGTGCCAGCAGTGGCGGGGGGTCTGGAAACACCATATATTTT.